A selection of T cell receptor beta chains follows, all from one sample in a study of preoperative IRX-2 immunotherapy in early breast cancer. Repertoires were generated with immunoSEQ multiplex PCR, while TCRdb's copy carries only in-frame clones and drops some. The sample shows roughly 99,000 clones, just over 85% of them seen only once. The sequences come from tumor tissue, collected after IRX-2 immunotherapy. Receptors originate from a human donor with breast cancer. Each CDR3 is given with its conserved first and last residue. A D gene is named only where the DNA matches it firmly. Clone size is given for some rows only: seen once, a few or many times, or a class if the clone is expanded.

once	TRBV18	TRBD2	TRBJ2-7	CASSPPWGGEQYF
NA	TRBV23-1	TRBD2	TRBJ2-2	CASSRQLIAGTGELFF
NA	TRBV19	TRBD1	TRBJ1-5	CASAETGVNQPQHF
NA	TRBV6-4	TRBD1	TRBJ1-2	CASSWGGTDGYTF
NA	TRBV28	TRBD1	TRBJ1-2	CASSRTMTGNNYGYTF
NA	TRBV18	NA	TRBJ1-2	CASSPTAQTYGYTF
NA	TRBV19	TRBD1	TRBJ1-5	CASRTRDRPLGGNQPQHF
NA	TRBV19	NA	TRBJ2-1	CASSKGGYNEQFF
NA	TRBV18	TRBD2	TRBJ2-7	CASSPRTSGTGDEQYF
NA	TRBV7-6	NA	TRBJ1-4	CASSQAGSTTNEKLFF
NA	TRBV10-2	NA	TRBJ1-5	CATRDISNQPQHF
once	TRBV28	NA	TRBJ1-1	CASRQGSYRAFF
NA	TRBV6-8	NA	TRBJ1-3	CASSSPARSGNTIYF
NA	TRBV6-8	NA	TRBJ1-5	CASRLSRQPQHF
NA	TRBV12-1	NA	TRBJ2-2	CASSLGGPSAGELFF